The 9 T cell receptor beta chains below were found in one sample sequenced in a study of T cell clonotyping in hematopoietic cell transplantation. Some clones are missing from TCRdb's copy, which holds only in-frame ones; the method was immunoSEQ multiplex PCR. This table has some 40,000 clones, roughly 94% appearing once. Source material: peripheral blood mononuclear cells. The receptors come from a woman aged 45-65 years in good health. Some clones in this sample may be carry-over from other donors' samples.

As for this clone: Different DNA sequences within this sample yield the same CDR3. V usage is TRBV11-3 and J usage is TRBJ1-1; the D is unclear. The germline V gene encodes CDR1 SGHNT and CDR2 YENEEA. The CDR3 loop spans 14 amino acids. V shed 1 base and J shed 1 base, with 7 bases lying between them. The CDR3 DNA follows: TGTGCCAGCAGCTTAGGTAGGGCGAACACTGAAGCTTTCTTT. Encoded protein: CASSLGRANTEAFF.

The rearrangement links TRBV7-9 to TRBJ1-2; D is ambiguous. In germline, CDR1 is SEHNR, CDR2 FQNEAQ (reference sequence). CDR3 length: 15 amino acids. V was trimmed by 1 base and J by 0 bases, leaving 9 bases between them. Here the CDR3 DNA reads TGTGCCAGCAGCTTAGTGGCCGGAGCTAACTATGGCTACACCTTC. Translating gives CASSLVAGANYGYTF.

The chain links TRBV29-1 to TRBJ1-1; D is possibly TRBD1 (5 bases). Germline V gene data show CDR1 as SQVTM and CDR2 as ANQGSEA. The CDR3 runs 14 residues. The V and J ends lost 3 bases and 7 bases respectively, with 18 bases between them. The chain's CDR3 is CSVDWDGGSDEAFF. The CDR3 DNA reads as TGCAGCGTTGATTGGGACGGGGGGAGTGATGAAGCTTTCTTT. Full variable domain (missing parts from reference TRBV29-1 and TRBJ1-1): SAVISQKPSRDICQRGTSLTIQCQVDSQVTMMFWYRQQPGQSLTLIATANQGSEATYESGFVIDKFPISRPNLTFSTLTVSNMSPEDSSIYLCSVDWDGGSDEAFFGQGTRLTVV.

The genes are TRBV27 and TRBJ2-1, with D possibly TRBD2 on 6 matching bases. The germline V and J ends were trimmed by 5 bases and 7 bases, with 9 bases remaining between them. CDR3 length: 12 amino acids. Germline CDR1 MNHEY, CDR2 SMNVEV (reference sequence). The CDR3 here is CASSLGGNEQFF. In nucleotides, the CDR3 is TGTGCCAGCAGTCTGGGGGGTAATGAGCAGTTCTTC.

The chain joins TRBV29-1 to TRBJ1-1, with TRBD1 identical over 10 bases. V lost 7 bases to trimming and J lost 1 base; unmatched junction nucleotides: 12. Germline V gives CDR1 SQVTM, CDR2 ANQGSEA. The CDR3 contains 16 residues. The CDR3 coding sequence is TGCAGCGCGACGCCCGGGACAGGGGTCACGAACACTGAAGCTTTCTTT. As protein: CSATPGTGVTNTEAFF.

The V and J genes are TRBV5-5 and TRBJ1-3; possible D gene TRBD1, 6 bases. The CDR3 length is 15 residues. Trimming took off 2 bases at V and 3 bases at J, with 12 bases between the two ends. In germline, CDR1 is SGHKS, CDR2 YYEKEE (reference sequence). For the CDR3, the DNA is TGTGCCAGCAGCTTAATACAGGGTCGTGGAAACACCATATATTTT. It encodes CASSLIQGRGNTIYF.

The gene calls are TRBV28 and TRBJ2-5, with a tentative D call TRBD1 (7 bases). The CDR3 extends over 17 amino acids. The V gene lost 4 bases and the J gene lost 4 bases, with 22 bases spanning the gap. Germline V gene data show CDR1 as MDHEN and CDR2 as SYDVKM. CDR3 DNA: TGTGCCAGCAGTTCACCGGGTTCAGGGGGGTTCAGAGAGACCCAGTACTTC. Translating it yields CASSSPGSGGFRETQYF.

This chain links TRBV5-1 with TRBJ2-3; D is tentatively TRBD1 or TRBD2 (5 bases each). V lost 4 bases to trimming and J lost 0 bases, with 12 bases between them. The germline gives CDR1 SGHRS, CDR2 YFSETQ. This CDR3 comprises 15 residues. The CDR3 DNA reads as TGCGCCAGCAGCGGTTCGGGGCCGAGCACAGATACGCAGTATTTT. Its protein product is CASSGSGPSTDTQYF.

J is TRBJ1-4 and V is TRBV19, with 8 bases fitting TRBD1. Germline trimming cut 4 bases from V and 3 bases from J; bases unmatched to any gene: 4. Germline values: CDR1 LNHDA, CDR2 SQIVND (reference sequence). The CDR3 sequence is 15 residues long. CDR3 bases: TGTGCCAGTAGTACCCAGGGGGCGCCTAATGAAAAACTGTTTTTT. Residues: CASSTQGAPNEKLFF.